The table lists the clone carrying this TCR beta chain with many counts. The target antigen is unknown. This sample was included in a study of neurological immune-mediated disorders. V shed 6 bases and J shed 8 bases, with 14 bases lying between them. The CDR3 covers 13 residues. Germline V CDR1 and CDR2: WSHSY, SAAADI. The output of every sequencing run, over 180 million TCR-beta sequences, came from 15-18 subjects. TCRdb reprocessed the 5' RACE reads via MiXCR and lists one record per CDR3 protein. The table shows around 14,000 distinct CDR3 sequences, with approximately 7.6% occurring only once. Whole-study results and caveats: HTLV-1-associated myelopathy had the most TCR clonal expansion, and multiple sclerosis had the least, less than healthy controls.

The genes are TRBV10-2 and TRBJ2-1; perhaps TRBD1 as D (5 bases). The receptor was derived from a woman aged 40 to 49 in good health. The sample consisted of CD8+ T cells from blood. As DNA, the CDR3 is TGCGCCAGCAGCACTACAGGTTACGATGAGCAGTTCTTC. It translates to CASSTTGYDEQFF.